The present TCR beta chain was sequenced within a study of shared clonotypes between healthy human individuals. This clone was observed a single time. The assay was immunoSEQ multiplex PCR, and TCRdb's table has in-frame clones only and misses some. The sample records more than 1 million clones, around 78% being singletons. Germline-derived CDR1 and CDR2 are LNHDA and SQIVND (reference sequence). This CDR3 spans 15 amino acids. Trimming stripped 4 bases from V and 8 bases from J, with 20 bases between. The chain uses TRBV19 and TRBJ1-2; the D is unclear. The source of this sequence is a man aged 18 to 29 in good health. Some clones in this sample may be carry-over from other donors' samples. Sequenced material: memory CD4+ T cells from PBMCs. The sample's subset: CD45RA-negative fraction. In DNA, the CDR3 is TGTGCCAGTAGTACCCGGACGGGAGCGGCTTACGGCTACACCTTC. Translation gives CASSTRTGAAYGYTF.